This T cell receptor (beta chain) originates from a study of shared clonotypes between healthy human individuals. Across the study: The people who gave samples were a couple of women and a few men aged 18 to 49.

The study ran the assay at deep level. Here immunoSEQ multiplex PCR was the method, and the copy in TCRdb shows in-frame clones only, minus some. Of millions of clones listed, 95% are singletons. A CD45RA+ naive subset and a CD45RA-negative memory subset were split from CD4+ cells. The CDR3 runs to 14 residues. The germline gives CDR1 MNHNY, CDR2 SVGAGI (reference sequence). V lost 5 bases, J lost 3 bases, and 5 bases stayed unmatched. The sequence came from a man aged 18 to 29 in good health. The specimen sequenced was naive CD4+ T cells sorted from blood. Stated subset: CD45RA+ positively selected. The V and J genes are TRBV6-6 and TRBJ2-7, with 9 bases lining up with TRBD2. The CDR3 DNA sequence: TGTGCCAGCAGTCTCCCTAGCGGGAACTACGAGCAGTACTTC. Its translation is CASSLPSGNYEQYF.